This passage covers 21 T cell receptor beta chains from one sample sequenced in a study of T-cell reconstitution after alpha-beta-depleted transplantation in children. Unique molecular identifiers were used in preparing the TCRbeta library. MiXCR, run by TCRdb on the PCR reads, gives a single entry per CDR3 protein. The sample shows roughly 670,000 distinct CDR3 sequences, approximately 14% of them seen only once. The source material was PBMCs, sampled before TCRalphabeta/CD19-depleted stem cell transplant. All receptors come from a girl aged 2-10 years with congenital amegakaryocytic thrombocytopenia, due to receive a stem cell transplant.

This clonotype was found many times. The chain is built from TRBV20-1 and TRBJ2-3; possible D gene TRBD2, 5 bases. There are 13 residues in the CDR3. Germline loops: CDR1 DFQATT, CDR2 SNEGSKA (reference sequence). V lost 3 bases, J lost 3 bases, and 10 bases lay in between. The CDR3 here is CSASASRTDTQYF. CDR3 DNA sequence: TGCAGTGCTAGTGCTAGCCGTACAGATACGCAGTATTTT.

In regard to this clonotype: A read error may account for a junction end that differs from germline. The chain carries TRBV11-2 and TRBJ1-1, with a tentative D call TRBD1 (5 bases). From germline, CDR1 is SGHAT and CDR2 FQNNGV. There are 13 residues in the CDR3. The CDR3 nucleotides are TGTGCCAGCAGCTCGGACCTGAGGGGTGAAGCTTCCTTT. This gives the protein CASSSDLRGEASF.

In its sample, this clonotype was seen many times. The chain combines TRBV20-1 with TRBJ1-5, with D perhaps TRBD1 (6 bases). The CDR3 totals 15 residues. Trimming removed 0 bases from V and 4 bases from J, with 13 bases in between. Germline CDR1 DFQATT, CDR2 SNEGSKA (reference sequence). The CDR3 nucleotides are TGCAGTGCTAGAGATGCGGACAGTCTAAATCAGCCCCAGCATTTT. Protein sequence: CSARDADSLNQPQHF.

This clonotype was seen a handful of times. This CDR3 is CASTTGTGSSPLHF. CDR3 bases: TGTGCCAGCACCACGGGGACAGGGTCCTCACCCCTCCACTTT. The chain carries TRBV11-2 and TRBJ1-6, with TRBD1 matching over 9 bases. The V segment lost 7 bases and the J segment 10 bases; nucleotides outside the gene matches: 8. Per germline, CDR1 SGHAT and CDR2 FQNNGV. The CDR3 is 14 amino acids.

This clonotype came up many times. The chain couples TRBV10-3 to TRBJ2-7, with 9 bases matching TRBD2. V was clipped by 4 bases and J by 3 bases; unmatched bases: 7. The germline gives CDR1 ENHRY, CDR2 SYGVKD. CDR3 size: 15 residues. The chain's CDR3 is CAISGSGRTNYEQYF. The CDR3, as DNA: TGTGCCATCAGTGGCAGCGGGAGGACTAACTACGAGCAGTACTTC.

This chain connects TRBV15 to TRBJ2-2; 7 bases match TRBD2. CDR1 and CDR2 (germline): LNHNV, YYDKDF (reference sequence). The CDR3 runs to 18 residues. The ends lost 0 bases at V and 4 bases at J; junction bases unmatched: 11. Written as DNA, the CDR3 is TGTGCCACCAGCAGAGATCGATGGTCGGCTAGCGGCACCGGGGAGCTGTTTTTT. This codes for CATSRDRWSASGTGELFF.

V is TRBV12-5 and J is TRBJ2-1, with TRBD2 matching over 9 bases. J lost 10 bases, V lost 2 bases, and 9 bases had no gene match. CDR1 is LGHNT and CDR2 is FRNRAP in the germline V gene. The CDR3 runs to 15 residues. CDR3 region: CASGLSPSGIHEQFF. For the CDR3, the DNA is TGTGCTAGTGGTTTGTCCCCTAGCGGGATCCACGAGCAGTTCTTC.

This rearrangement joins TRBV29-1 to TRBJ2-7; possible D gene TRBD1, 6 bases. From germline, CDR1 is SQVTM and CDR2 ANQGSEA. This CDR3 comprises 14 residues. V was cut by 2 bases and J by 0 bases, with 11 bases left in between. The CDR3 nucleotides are TGCAGCGTTGAACCAAGAGGGGGCTCCTACGAGCAGTACTTC. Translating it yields CSVEPRGGSYEQYF.

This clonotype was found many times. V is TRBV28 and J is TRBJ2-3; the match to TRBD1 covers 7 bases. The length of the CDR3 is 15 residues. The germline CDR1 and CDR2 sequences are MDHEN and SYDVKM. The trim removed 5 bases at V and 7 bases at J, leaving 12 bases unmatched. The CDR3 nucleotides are TGTGCCAGCAGTCAAAGACAGGGATTCCCTCATACGCAGTATTTT. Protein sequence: CASSQRQGFPHTQYF.

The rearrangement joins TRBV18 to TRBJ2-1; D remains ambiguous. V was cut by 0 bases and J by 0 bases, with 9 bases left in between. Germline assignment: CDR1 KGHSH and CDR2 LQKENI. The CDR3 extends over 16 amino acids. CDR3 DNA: TGTGCCAGCTCACCACCCACTTCGAGCTCCTACAATGAGCAGTTCTTC. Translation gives CASSPPTSSSYNEQFF.

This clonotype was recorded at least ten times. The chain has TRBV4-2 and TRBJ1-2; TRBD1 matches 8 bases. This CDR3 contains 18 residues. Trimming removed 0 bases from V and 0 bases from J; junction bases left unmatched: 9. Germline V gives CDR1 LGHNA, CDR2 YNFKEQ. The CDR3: CASSQDYLTGGANYGYTF. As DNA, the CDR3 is TGTGCCAGCAGCCAAGATTACCTCACAGGGGGGGCTAACTATGGCTACACCTTC.

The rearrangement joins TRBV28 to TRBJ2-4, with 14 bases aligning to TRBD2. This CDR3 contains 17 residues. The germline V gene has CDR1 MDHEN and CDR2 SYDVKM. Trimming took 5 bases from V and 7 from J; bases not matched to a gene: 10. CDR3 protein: CASSKTSGRARDNIQYF. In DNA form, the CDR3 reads TGTGCCAGCAGTAAGACTAGCGGGAGGGCCCGAGATAACATTCAGTACTTC.

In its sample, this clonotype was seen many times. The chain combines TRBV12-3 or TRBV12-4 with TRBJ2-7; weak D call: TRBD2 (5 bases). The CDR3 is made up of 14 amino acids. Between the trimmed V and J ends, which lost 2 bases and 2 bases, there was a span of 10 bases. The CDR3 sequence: CASSLMNSAYEQYF. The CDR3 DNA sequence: TGTGCCAGCAGTTTAATGAATAGCGCCTACGAGCAGTACTTC.

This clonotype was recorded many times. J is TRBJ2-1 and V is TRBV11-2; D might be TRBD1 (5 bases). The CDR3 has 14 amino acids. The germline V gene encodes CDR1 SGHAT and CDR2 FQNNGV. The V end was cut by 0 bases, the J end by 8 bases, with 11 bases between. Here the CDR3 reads CASSLDRWGDEQFF. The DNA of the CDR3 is TGTGCCAGCAGCTTAGATCGGTGGGGCGATGAGCAGTTCTTC.

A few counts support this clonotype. The CDR3 bases are TGTGCCAGCAGTCCTACCGGGATTAGGAACTACGAGCAGTACTTC. It codes for CASSPTGIRNYEQYF. The rearrangement links TRBV12-3 or TRBV12-4 to TRBJ2-7, with D maybe TRBD2 (5 bases). The CDR3 is made up of 15 amino acids. Trimming pared 5 bases from V and 3 bases from J, leaving 17 bases between.

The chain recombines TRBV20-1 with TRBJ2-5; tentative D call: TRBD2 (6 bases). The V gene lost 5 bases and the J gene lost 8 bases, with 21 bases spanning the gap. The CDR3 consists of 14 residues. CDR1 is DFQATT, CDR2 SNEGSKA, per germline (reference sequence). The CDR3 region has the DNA TGCAGTGCTGATGGGGCGGGATGGGTTCCAACCCAGTACTTC. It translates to CSADGAGWVPTQYF.

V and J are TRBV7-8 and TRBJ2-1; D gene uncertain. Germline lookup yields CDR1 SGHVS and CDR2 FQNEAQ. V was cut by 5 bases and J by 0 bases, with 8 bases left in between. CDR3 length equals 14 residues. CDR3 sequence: CASSMPSSYNEQFF. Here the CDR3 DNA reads TGTGCCAGCAGCATGCCCAGCTCCTACAATGAGCAGTTCTTC.

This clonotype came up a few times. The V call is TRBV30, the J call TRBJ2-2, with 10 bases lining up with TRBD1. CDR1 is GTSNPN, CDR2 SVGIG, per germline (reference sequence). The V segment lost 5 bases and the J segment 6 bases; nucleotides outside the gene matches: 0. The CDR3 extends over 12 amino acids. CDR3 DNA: TGTGCCTGGGGACAGGGGGCCGGGGAGCTGTTTTTT. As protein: CAWGQGAGELFF.

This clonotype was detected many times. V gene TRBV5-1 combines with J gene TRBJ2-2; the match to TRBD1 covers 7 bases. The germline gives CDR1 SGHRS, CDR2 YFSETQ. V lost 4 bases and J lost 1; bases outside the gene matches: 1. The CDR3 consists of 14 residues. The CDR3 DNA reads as TGCGCCAGCAGCAGGGGGCAGAACACCGGGGAGCTGTTTTTT. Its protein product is CASSRGQNTGELFF.

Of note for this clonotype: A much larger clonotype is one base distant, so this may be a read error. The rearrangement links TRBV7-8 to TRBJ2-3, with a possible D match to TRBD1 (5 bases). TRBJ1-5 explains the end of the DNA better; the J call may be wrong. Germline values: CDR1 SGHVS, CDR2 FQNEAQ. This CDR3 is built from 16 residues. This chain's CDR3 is CASSPWTSGGEDTQHF. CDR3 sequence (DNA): TGTGCCAGCAGCCCCTGGACTAGCGGGGGAGAAGATACGCAGCATTTT.

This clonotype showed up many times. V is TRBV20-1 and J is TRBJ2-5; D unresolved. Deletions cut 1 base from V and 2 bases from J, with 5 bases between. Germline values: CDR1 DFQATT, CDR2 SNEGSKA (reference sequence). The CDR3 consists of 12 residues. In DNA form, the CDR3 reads TGCAGTGCTAGAGGGTTTCAAGAGACCCAGTACTTC. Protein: CSARGFQETQYF.